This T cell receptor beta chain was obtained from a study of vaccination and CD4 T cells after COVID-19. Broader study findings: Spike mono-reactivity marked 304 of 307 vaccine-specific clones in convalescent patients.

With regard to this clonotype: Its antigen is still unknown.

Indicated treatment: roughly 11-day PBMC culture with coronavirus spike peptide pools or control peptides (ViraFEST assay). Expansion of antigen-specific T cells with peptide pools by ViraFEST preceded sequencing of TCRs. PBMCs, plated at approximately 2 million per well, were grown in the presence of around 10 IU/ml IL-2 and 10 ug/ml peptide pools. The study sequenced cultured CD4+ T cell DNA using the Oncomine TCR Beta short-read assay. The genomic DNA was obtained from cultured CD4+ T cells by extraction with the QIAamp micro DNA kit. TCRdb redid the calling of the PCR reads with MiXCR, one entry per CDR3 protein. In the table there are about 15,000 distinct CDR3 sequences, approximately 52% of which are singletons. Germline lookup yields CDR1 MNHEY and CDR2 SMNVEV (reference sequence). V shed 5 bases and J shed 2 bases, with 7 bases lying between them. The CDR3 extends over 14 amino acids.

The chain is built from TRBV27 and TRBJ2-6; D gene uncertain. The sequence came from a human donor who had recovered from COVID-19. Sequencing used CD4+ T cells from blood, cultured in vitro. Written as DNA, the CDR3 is TGTGCCAGCAGTCCCGGCCCTGGGGCCAACGTCCTGACTTTC. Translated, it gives CASSPGPGANVLTF.